This T cell receptor (beta chain) was retrieved from a study of beta chain features in type 1 diabetes. Looking at the study overall: Cell yields, gender and age were similar in healthy donors and patients. General observations from the study: All four CD4+ subsets from Type 1 diabetes patients carried moderately but significantly shorter TCRB CDR3s. The naive, central memory and Treg TCRB repertoires of patients appeared to be more similar to one another than those of healthy donors.

This clone came up a few times. Its matching antigen is unknown. Germline CDR1 SGHTA, CDR2 FQGTGA. CDR3 length: 16 amino acids. Unmatched junction bases numbered 5, after V lost 2 bases and J lost 4 bases. Expressed TCRB transcripts were sequenced after all isolated RNA was converted to cDNA. The method was immunoSEQ multiplex PCR; TCRdb's version includes in-frame clones alone and lacks a portion of them. The data contain 250,000 to 300,000 clones, approximately 14% of them seen just once; the ten biggest clones take up approximately 0.015%. J is TRBJ2-1 and V is TRBV7-3; 10 bases agree with TRBD1. The receptor was isolated from a man aged 25-45 years with type 1 diabetes. Sequenced input: naive CD4+ T cells from blood. CDR3 nucleotides: TGTGCCAGCAGCTTACCCGGGGACAGGGGTTACAATGAGCAGTTCTTC. This encodes CASSLPGDRGYNEQFF.